Listed below are T cell receptor beta chains from one sample, sequenced in a study of CD8 T cells in ankylosing spondylitis. MiXCR was run by TCRdb on the 5' RACE reads, yielding one entry per CDR3 protein. The data contain some 450,000 distinct CDR3 sequences, under 20% of them singletons. Sequences were obtained from blood, either unsorted or a sorted T cell fraction (not recorded which). These receptors all stem from a male donor with ankylosing spondylitis. The CDR3 runs from the conserved cysteine through the conserved F or W. The order of the fields is D gene, clone size, V gene, J gene, CDR3 protein, CDR3 DNA. D genes are given only for firm matches. Clone size appears in some rows only: once, few, many, or a class for an expanded clone.

-	-	TRBV12-3/TRBV12-4	TRBJ1-2	CASSLGQSPNYGYTF	TGTGCCAGCAGTTTAGGACAGAGCCCCAACTATGGCTACACCTTC
TRBD1	-	TRBV27	TRBJ1-1	CASSLLPGGRTEAFF	TGTGCCAGCAGTTTATTGCCAGGGGGAAGAACTGAAGCTTTCTTT
TRBD2	few	TRBV7-9	TRBJ2-1	CASSGPGLAGGNQFF	TGTGCCAGCAGCGGACCGGGACTAGCGGGAGGAAATCAGTTCTTC
-	-	TRBV7-2	TRBJ1-3	CASTERAVSGNTIYF	TGTGCCAGCACCGAGCGGGCGGTCTCTGGAAACACCATATATTTT
-	-	TRBV6-1	TRBJ1-1	CASSDPGMNTEAFF	TGTGCCAGCAGTGACCCGGGGATGAACACTGAAGCTTTCTTT
-	-	TRBV20-1	TRBJ2-1	CSARRGVSYNEQFF	TGCAGTGCTAGACGGGGAGTCTCCTACAATGAGCAGTTCTTC
TRBD2	-	TRBV5-1	TRBJ2-3	CASSVGGEVDTQYF	TGCGCCAGCAGCGTCGGGGGGGAGGTAGATACGCAGTATTTT
-	few	TRBV2	TRBJ2-7	CASSPTRREQYF	TGTGCCAGCAGTCCTACCCGGAGGGAGCAGTACTTC
TRBD2	few	TRBV20-1	TRBJ2-1	CSGESLLAGGPSSYNEQFF	TGCAGTGGAGAGAGCCTACTAGCGGGAGGGCCGAGCTCCTACAATGAGCAGTTCTTC
-	few	TRBV27	TRBJ1-4	CASSGWGTNEKLFF	TGTGCCAGCAGTGGGTGGGGAACTAATGAAAAACTGTTTTTT
-	-	TRBV20-1	TRBJ2-3	CSAMRGLRTDTQYF	TGCAGTGCTATGAGAGGACTTCGCACAGATACGCAGTATTTT
TRBD2	-	TRBV28	TRBJ2-4	CASSETSGIGGIQYF	TGTGCCAGCAGTGAGACTAGCGGGATCGGGGGTATTCAGTACTTC
TRBD1	few	TRBV20-1	TRBJ2-7	CSAKTPSGQGYEQYF	TGCAGTGCTAAGACCCCCTCGGGACAGGGGTACGAGCAGTACTTC
-	-	TRBV12-3/TRBV12-4	TRBJ1-4	CASSLGGAEKLFF	TGTGCCAGCAGTTTAGGGGGGGCCGAAAAACTGTTTTTT
-	-	TRBV3-1	TRBJ1-1	CASGTGEHTEAFF	TGTGCCAGCGGCACGGGGGAACACACTGAAGCTTTCTTT
-	-	TRBV7-8	TRBJ1-6	CASSLAGDNSPLHF	TGTGCCAGCAGCTTAGCCGGGGATAATTCACCCCTCCACTTT
TRBD1	few	TRBV5-5	TRBJ1-2	CASSVTGDLSYGYTF	TGTGCCAGCAGCGTGACAGGGGACCTATCTTACGGCTACACCTTC
-	few	TRBV11-3	TRBJ2-7	CASSRGGEGHEQYF	TGTGCCAGCAGCCGAGGCGGGGAAGGCCACGAGCAGTACTTC
TRBD1	many	TRBV10-3	TRBJ1-1	CAISESMTGVLTEAFF	TGTGCCATCAGTGAGTCTATGACAGGGGTGTTGACTGAAGCTTTCTTT
-	many	TRBV5-1	TRBJ2-7	CASSSLGVSYEQYF	TGCGCCAGCAGCTCCCTCGGGGTTTCCTACGAGCAGTACTTC
TRBD1	few	TRBV6-2/TRBV6-3	TRBJ1-6	CASSYSKGQYSPLHF	TGTGCCAGCAGTTACTCGAAGGGACAGTATTCACCCCTCCACTTT
TRBD2	few	TRBV5-1	TRBJ2-1	CASSPGLAGGAGYNEQFF	TGCGCCAGCAGCCCGGGACTAGCGGGGGGCGCCGGCTACAATGAGCAGTTCTTC
-	-	TRBV5-1	TRBJ2-7	CASSLLLDYRYEQYF	TGCGCCAGCAGCTTGTTATTGGACTACCGCTACGAGCAGTACTTC
TRBD1	-	TRBV28	TRBJ1-1	CASSFFDREVEAFF	TGTGCCAGCAGTTTCTTTGACAGGGAAGTTGAAGCTTTCTTT
TRBD1	-	TRBV11-3	TRBJ1-1	CASSVRDRGQRPEAFF	TGTGCCAGCAGCGTCCGGGACAGGGGGCAAAGGCCTGAAGCTTTCTTT
TRBD2	-	TRBV11-1	TRBJ2-1	CASSRAGTSGGAYNEQFF	TGTGCCAGCAGCCGCGCCGGGACTAGCGGGGGGGCTTACAATGAGCAGTTCTTC
TRBD1	-	TRBV12-3/TRBV12-4	TRBJ2-7	CASSLKGQGAGEQYF	TGTGCCAGCAGTTTAAAAGGACAGGGGGCGGGAGAGCAGTACTTC
TRBD1	-	TRBV5-1	TRBJ1-4	CASSLDRGVSGTNEKLFF	TGCGCCAGCAGCCTCGACAGGGGAGTGAGTGGGACTAATGAAAAACTGTTTTTT
TRBD2	-	TRBV7-9	TRBJ2-3	CASSLVSSGVNTDTQYF	TGTGCCAGCAGCTTAGTATCTAGCGGGGTTAACACAGATACGCAGTATTTT
-	-	TRBV6-5	TRBJ2-7	CASSTKRLFPYEQYF	TGTGCCAGCAGTACTAAGCGTCTATTTCCCTACGAGCAGTACTTC
-	many	TRBV7-9	TRBJ2-7	CASSFSPLWDMGNEQYF	TGTGCCAGCAGCTTTTCCCCCCTTTGGGATATGGGCAACGAGCAGTACTTC
-	few	TRBV5-1	TRBJ2-5	CASSEGGMSQETQYF	TGCGCCAGCAGTGAGGGGGGTATGTCCCAAGAGACCCAGTACTTC
-	-	TRBV27	TRBJ1-1	CASSLGNRGYTEAFF	TGTGCCAGCAGTTTAGGTAATCGTGGGTACACTGAAGCTTTCTTT
TRBD2	many	TRBV29-1	TRBJ2-5	CSVDGEGGKETQYF	TGCAGCGTTGATGGGGAGGGCGGTAAAGAGACCCAGTACTTC
TRBD2	few	TRBV2	TRBJ2-1	CASRHLAGPYNEQFF	TGTGCCAGCAGGCACCTAGCGGGGCCGTACAATGAGCAGTTCTTC
TRBD2	-	TRBV20-1	TRBJ2-5	CSAPILAGEVGETQYF	TGCAGTGCACCTATACTAGCGGGAGAGGTGGGGGAGACCCAGTACTTC